These 20 T cell receptor beta chains share one sample of origin, sequenced in a study of blood T cell repertoires in COVID-19 (dated by TCRdb to about 2020). Library prep was done by the immunoSEQ multiplex PCR assay. In its TCRdb copy, this immuneACCESS table keeps in-frame sequences only and misses some clones. Where compared with another copy, unresolved V genes explain less than half of these, and the others have no known cause. Within this sample are about 400,000 clones, with approximately 86% of them counted one time only. Jointly, the top ten make up less than 3.5% of the sample. Source material: peripheral blood. These receptors were taken from a human donor in a cohort sampled during active COVID-19.

This clone was detected once. The chain carries TRBV3-1 (or the pseudogene TRBV3-2) and TRBJ2-3, with TRBD2 matching 9 bases. Germline CDR1 is LGHDT and CDR2 is YNNKEL (reference sequence). V dropped 0 bases and J dropped 2; count of bases not matched to a gene: 3. The length of the CDR3 is 16 residues. CDR3: CASSQDLAGTTDTQYF. Written as DNA, the CDR3 is TGTGCCAGCAGCCAAGATCTAGCGGGAACCACAGATACGCAGTATTTT.

The rearrangement uses TRBV28 and TRBJ1-5; the match to TRBD1 covers 11 bases. J was trimmed by 7 bases and V by 4 bases; bases with no gene match: 6. The CDR3 is 15 residues long. CDR1 and CDR2 from the germline V gene are MDHEN and SYDVKM. The CDR3 DNA is TGTGCCAGCAGTTCACCGGGACAGGGGGTACAGCCCCAGCATTTT. Protein sequence: CASSSPGQGVQPQHF.

Comment on this clone: The identical CDR3 is also encoded by other nucleotide sequences in the sample. The V and J genes are TRBV4-2 and TRBJ1-2; D is undetermined. The CDR3 loop spans 13 amino acids. V was trimmed by 0 bases and J by 5 bases, leaving 7 bases between them. Germline lookup yields CDR1 LGHNA and CDR2 YNFKEQ. The CDR3 is CASSQDRDYGYTF. Written as DNA, the CDR3 is TGTGCCAGCAGCCAAGACCGGGATTATGGCTACACCTTC.

The chain combines TRBV28 with TRBJ2-5; 7 bases fit TRBD1. The CDR3 loop spans 13 amino acids. The germline CDR1 and CDR2 sequences are MDHEN and SYDVKM. After removal of 8 bases from V and 4 bases from J, the junction contained 7 bases not matched to a gene. CDR3 amino acids: CASLETGSETQYF. In DNA, the CDR3 is TGTGCCAGCTTGGAGACAGGGTCAGAGACCCAGTACTTC. Based on the CDR3 plus reference TRBV28 and TRBJ2-5, the full variable domain is DVKVTQSSRYLVKRTGEKVFLECVQDMDHENMFWYRQDPGLGLRLIYFSYDVKMKEKGDIPEGYSVSREKKERFSLILESASTNQTSMYLCASLETGSETQYFGPGTRLLVL.

V usage is TRBV4-1 and J usage is TRBJ1-2; D perhaps matches TRBD1 (6 bases). CDR1 and CDR2 (germline): MGHRA, YSYEKL. V lost 5 bases, J lost 0 bases, and 10 bases lay in between. This CDR3 region has 14 residues. CDR3 DNA sequence: TGCGCCAGCAGCATACAGGGTCCTAACTATGGCTACACCTTC. Residues: CASSIQGPNYGYTF.

The CDR3 spells CASSSETGEATNEKLFF. The CDR3 DNA reads TGCGCCAGCAGCTCGGAGACAGGGGAGGCCACTAATGAAAAACTGTTTTTT. This rearrangement joins TRBV5-1 to TRBJ1-4, with 8 bases aligning to TRBD1. Unmatched junction bases numbered 9, after V lost 3 bases and J lost 2 bases. This CDR3 has 17 amino acids. From germline, CDR1 is SGHRS and CDR2 YFSETQ.

The CDR3 spells CSVAGLANTEAFF. CDR3 DNA sequence: TGCAGCGTTGCAGGGCTGGCGAACACTGAAGCTTTCTTT. This rearrangement joins TRBV29-1 to TRBJ1-1, with D perhaps TRBD1 (5 bases). This CDR3 contains 13 residues. The germline V gene has CDR1 SQVTM and CDR2 ANQGSEA. V lost 4 bases to trimming and J lost 1 base, with 10 bases between them.

This chain links TRBV14 with TRBJ2-3; 8 bases match TRBD2. Trimming removed 4 bases from V and 2 bases from J; junction bases left unmatched: 5. Germline assignment: CDR1 SGHDN and CDR2 FVKESK. There are 15 residues in the CDR3. This chain's CDR3 is CASSPLSGVTDTQYF. The CDR3, as DNA: TGTGCCAGCAGCCCGCTTAGCGGGGTCACAGATACGCAGTATTTT. The entire variable domain, with the rest obtained from reference TRBV14 and TRBJ2-3, is as follows: EAGVTQFPSHSVIEKGQTVTLRCDPISGHDNLYWYRRVMGKEIKFLLHFVKESKQDESGMPNNRFLAERTGGTYSTLKVQPAELEDSGVYFCASSPLSGVTDTQYFGPGTRLTVL.

The chain has TRBV15 and TRBJ2-2; the D gene is possibly TRBD2 (6 bases). CDR3 length: 15 amino acids. Deletions cut 6 bases from V and 7 bases from J, with 18 bases between. Germline lookup yields CDR1 LNHNV and CDR2 YYDKDF (reference sequence). CDR3 region: CATRTPGTGSGELFF. The CDR3 DNA sequence: TGTGCCACCAGAACCCCCGGGACTGGGAGCGGGGAGCTGTTTTTT.

V is TRBV6-4 and J is TRBJ2-2; D ambiguous. The CDR3 covers 17 residues. The germline CDR1 and CDR2 sequences are MRHNA and SNTAGT. The V end lost 4 bases, the J end lost 3 bases, and 18 bases lay between the germline ends. For the CDR3, the DNA is TGTGCCAGCAGTGCTACCTGGAAAGGAGACGACACCGGGGAGCTGTTTTTT. Residues: CASSATWKGDDTGELFF.

The chain has TRBV19 and TRBJ1-5; 7 nucleotides line up with TRBD1. J lost 3 bases, V lost 6 bases, and 14 bases had no gene match. The CDR3 is made up of 17 amino acids. The germline V gene has CDR1 LNHDA and CDR2 SQIVND (reference sequence). For the CDR3, the DNA is TGTGCCAGTAGCCCAAGAGGAACCGGGACAGTCAATCAGCCCCAGCATTTT. Protein product: CASSPRGTGTVNQPQHF.

The CDR3 region is CASREGRYNEQFF. DNA for the CDR3: TGTGCCAGTAGGGAGGGCCGTTACAATGAGCAGTTCTTC. The chain carries TRBV19 and TRBJ2-1, with D possibly being TRBD2 (6 bases). V was cut by 6 bases and J by 4 bases, with 10 bases left in between. The CDR3 is 13 amino acids. Germline CDR1 and CDR2: LNHDA and SQIVND (reference sequence).

This sequence joins TRBV19 and TRBJ1-5; a possible D gene is TRBD1 (6 bases). Germline V gives CDR1 LNHDA, CDR2 SQIVND (reference sequence). The CDR3 contains 15 residues. Trimming stripped 3 bases from V and 3 bases from J, with 12 bases between. Here the CDR3 reads CASSIAQGSNQPQHF. CDR3 nucleotide sequence: TGTGCCAGTAGTATCGCACAGGGCTCCAATCAGCCCCAGCATTTT. Complete variable domain (other parts from reference TRBV19 and TRBJ1-5): DGGITQSPKYLFRKEGQNVTLSCEQNLNHDAMYWYRQDPGQGLRLIYYSQIVNDFQKGDIAEGYSVSREKKESFPLTVTSAQKNPTAFYLCASSIAQGSNQPQHFGDGTRLSIL.

The rearrangement links TRBV6-5 to TRBJ1-6, with 7 bases matching TRBD1. The junction had 6 bases not matched to a gene; V was cut back by 8 bases and J by 5 bases. The CDR3 is made up of 14 amino acids. Germline V lookup: CDR1 MNHEY, CDR2 SVGAGI. As DNA, the CDR3 is TGTGCCAGCTTAGGGGGCGGTGATAATTCACCCCTCCACTTT. Encoded protein: CASLGGGDNSPLHF.

CDR3 in amino acids: CAISESMGQGAYGYTF. In nucleotides, the CDR3 is TGTGCCATCAGTGAGTCCATGGGACAGGGTGCCTATGGCTACACCTTC. This sequence joins TRBV10-3 and TRBJ1-2, with TRBD1 matching over 9 bases. Germline V lookup: CDR1 ENHRY, CDR2 SYGVKD. The CDR3 runs 16 residues. V lost 0 bases, J lost 4 bases, and 6 bases stayed unmatched.

Remarks on this clone: The sample contains more than one DNA sequence encoding this CDR3. The V and J genes are TRBV30 and TRBJ1-4; D not resolved. From germline, CDR1 is GTSNPN and CDR2 SVGIG (reference sequence). The germline V and J ends were trimmed by 0 bases and 2 bases, with 4 bases remaining between them. The CDR3 contains 13 residues. In DNA, the CDR3 is TGTGCCTGGAGTGTCAGGACTAATGAAAAACTGTTTTTT. It specifies CAWSVRTNEKLFF.

In this sample, this clone turned up once. Sequence at one end of the junction differs from germline and may be a read error. The CDR3 sequence is CASSKGLAGSTDTQYF. CDR3 in DNA: TGTGCTAGCAGCAAGGGACTAGCGGGTAGCACAGATACGCAGTATTTT. This chain links TRBV7-7 with TRBJ2-3; 12 nucleotides line up with TRBD2. The CDR3 covers 16 residues. The germline gives CDR1 SSHAT, CDR2 FNYEAQ (reference sequence).

The rearrangement links TRBV11-2 to TRBJ2-7; tentatively, D is TRBD1 (6 bases). Germline V CDR1 and CDR2: SGHAT, FQNNGV. This CDR3 region has 13 residues. V lost 5 bases and J lost 7, with 15 bases in between. CDR3 nucleotide sequence: TGTGCCAGCAGCACCACAGGGATGCGGGAGCAGTACTTC. Translating gives CASSTTGMREQYF.

This clone was picked up many times. The chain carries TRBV4-2 and TRBJ1-5; 10 bases match TRBD1. This CDR3 region has 15 residues. Per germline, CDR1 LGHNA and CDR2 YNFKEQ. After removal of 5 bases from V and 6 bases from J, the junction contained 7 bases not matched to a gene. In nucleotides, the CDR3 is TGTGCCAGCAGCTTGGACAGGGGGAGGGTTCAGCCCCAGCATTTT. Translated: CASSLDRGRVQPQHF.

This chain connects TRBV3-1 (or the pseudogene TRBV3-2) to TRBJ1-4; D gene unclear. Germline lookup yields CDR1 LGHDT and CDR2 YNNKEL (reference sequence). The CDR3 is made up of 16 amino acids. The ends were cut back, 1 base at V and 0 bases at J, with 9 bases in the middle. The CDR3 nucleotides are TGTGCCAGCAGCCAAGGCGGAGAAACAACTAATGAAAAACTGTTTTTT. This encodes CASSQGGETTNEKLFF.